This T cell receptor beta chain came from a study of cytomegalovirus exposure and HLA in healthy donors (dated by TCRdb to between 2016 and 2019). About the study as a whole: A later analysis indicated that the 95 to 150 validation repertoires were generated on the platform also employed for the approximately 700 repertoires of the first cohort. The study was designed to test whether signatures of past pathogen exposure could be identified by cataloging public T cell receptors. A separate validation cohort of about 110 different subjects was used in addition to the roughly 720-subject first cohort. The study combined high-throughput TCR immunosequencing, statistical association of individual TCRs with disease status, and machine learning to predict cytomegalovirus infection status.

The protocol used for the library was the immunoSEQ multiplex PCR assay. The original methods were these. A statistical classification framework was built to diagnose cytomegalovirus status from the catalog of TCR beta chain sequences. The immuneACCESS repertoire file appears here via TCRdb, limited to in-frame rearrangements. These files lack a portion of the clones; in checked studies, under half of the deficit traces to unresolved V genes, and the cause of the others is not known. V and J calls and clone size are given by that table; D and trimming were obtained from the DNA. The sample records about 150,000 clones, 94% of which are singletons. Jointly, the top ten make up less than 2% of the sample. Turning to this clone: Its recognized antigen is unknown. The input lacks base qualities; no much larger clone sits a single base away.

Broader findings and caveats from the paper: Most TCR sequences were observed very rarely across donors, whereas some public TCRs were present in many individuals. The study listed over 150 TCR beta chains as associated with cytomegalovirus. In a later analysis, TCRs clustered in the first cohort were found to also tend to co-occur in the roughly 110 validation repertoires, with approximately 95% of cluster scores above 0. A later analysis lacked HLA typing for the validation cohort, so it scored co-occurrence in that cohort across all 120 or so repertoires. In vitro tests confirmed that a few of the cytomegalovirus-associated TCR beta chains recognize cytomegalovirus antigens. According to the authors, the approach could potentially be generalized to other disease states and immunological phenotypes. In both the original and validation cohorts, the classifier was reported to diagnose cytomegalovirus status with high specificity and sensitivity.

The donors were included in the validation cohort of over a hundred subjects, a group kept apart from the approximately 700-subject first cohort. V is cut back by 10 bases and J by 3 bases, with 8 bases in the junction unmatched. CDR1 and CDR2, looked up from the germline V gene, are MNHEY and SVGAGI. The CDR3 has 13 amino acids, counting the end cysteine and phenylalanine. The retained sequence is limited to the CDR3, 39 bases, with the frame set at the first base. The sequence is built from TRBV6-5 and TRBJ2-7; TRBD2 agrees with 8 junctional bases. The origin of this receptor is a man younger than 30 in good health and CMV-seropositive. Input material: PBMCs. The CDR3 reads as follows: CATTTSGSYEQYF. In nucleotide form, the sequence is TGTGCCACCACAACCAGCGGGAGCTACGAGCAGTACTTC.